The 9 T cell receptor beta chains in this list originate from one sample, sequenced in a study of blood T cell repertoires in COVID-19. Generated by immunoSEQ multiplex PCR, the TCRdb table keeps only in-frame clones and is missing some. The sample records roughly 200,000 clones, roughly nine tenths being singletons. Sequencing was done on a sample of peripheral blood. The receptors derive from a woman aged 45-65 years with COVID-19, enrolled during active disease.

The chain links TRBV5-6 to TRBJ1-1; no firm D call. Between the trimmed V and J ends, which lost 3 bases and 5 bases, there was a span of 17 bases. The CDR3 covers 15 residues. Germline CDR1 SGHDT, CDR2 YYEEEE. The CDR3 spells CASSSTDKRTTEAFF. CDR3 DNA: TGTGCCAGCAGCTCCACAGACAAACGAACAACTGAAGCTTTCTTT.

In DNA, the CDR3 is TGTGCCAGCAGTTTTCGAGTCGCCGCCAACGAGCAGTACGTC. It specifies CASSFRVAANEQYV. The chain has TRBV28 and TRBJ2-7, with D unresolved. Germline V lookup: CDR1 MDHEN, CDR2 SYDVKM. The CDR3 runs to 14 residues. V was trimmed by 3 bases and J by 5 bases, leaving 14 bases between them.

The CDR3, as DNA: TGTGCCAGCAGCGTACTCCGGGACAGAGACTACGAGCAGTACTTC. It yields the protein CASSVLRDRDYEQYF. The J gene is TRBJ2-7, the V gene TRBV9; the match to TRBD1 covers 7 bases. The ends lost 1 base at V and 3 bases at J; junction bases unmatched: 7. The CDR3 has 15 residues. Germline CDR1 SGDLS, CDR2 YYNGEE.

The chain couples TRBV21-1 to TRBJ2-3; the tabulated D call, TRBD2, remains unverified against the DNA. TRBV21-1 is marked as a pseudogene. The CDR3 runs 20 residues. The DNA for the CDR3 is TGTGCCAGCAGCTCACCAGGTACCGGGACTAGCGGGAAGAGCACAGATACGCAGTATTTT. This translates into CASSSPGTGTSGKSTDTQYF.

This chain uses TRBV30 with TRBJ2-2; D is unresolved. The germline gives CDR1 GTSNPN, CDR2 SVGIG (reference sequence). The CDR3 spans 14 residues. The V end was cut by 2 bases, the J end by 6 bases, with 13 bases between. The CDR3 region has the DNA TGTGCCTGGAGTAAGCCCCTTCGATCCGGGGAGCTGTTTTTT. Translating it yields CAWSKPLRSGELFF.

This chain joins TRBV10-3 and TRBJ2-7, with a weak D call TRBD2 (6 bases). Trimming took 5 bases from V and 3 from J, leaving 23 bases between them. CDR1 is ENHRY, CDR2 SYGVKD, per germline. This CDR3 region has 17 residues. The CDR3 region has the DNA TGTGCCATCAGTCGTCGGGGGTATAGCGACGGACACTACGAGCAGTACTTC. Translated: CAISRRGYSDGHYEQYF.

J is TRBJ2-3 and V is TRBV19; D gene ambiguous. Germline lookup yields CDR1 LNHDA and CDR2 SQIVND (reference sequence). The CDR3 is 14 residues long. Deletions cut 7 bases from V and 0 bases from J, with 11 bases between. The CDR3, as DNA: TGTGCCAGTAAGGCTCTGACTAGCACAGATACGCAGTATTTT. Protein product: CASKALTSTDTQYF.

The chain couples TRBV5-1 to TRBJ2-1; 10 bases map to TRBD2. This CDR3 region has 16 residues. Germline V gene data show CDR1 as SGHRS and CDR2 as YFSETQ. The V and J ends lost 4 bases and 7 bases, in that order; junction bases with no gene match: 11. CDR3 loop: CASSPALAGGYNEQFF. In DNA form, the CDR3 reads TGCGCCAGCAGCCCCGCCTTAGCGGGGGGTTATAATGAGCAGTTCTTC.

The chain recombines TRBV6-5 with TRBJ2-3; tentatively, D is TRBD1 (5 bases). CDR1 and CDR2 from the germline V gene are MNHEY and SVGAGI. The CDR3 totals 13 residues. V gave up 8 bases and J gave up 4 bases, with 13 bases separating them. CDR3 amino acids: CASGAALPDTQYF. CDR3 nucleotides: TGTGCCAGCGGGGCTGCCCTCCCAGATACGCAGTATTTT.